This TCR beta chain derives from a study of post-analysis software for immune sequencing data. Libraries were made from TCR beta cDNA, and they carried unique molecular identifiers. TCRdb reanalysed the PCR reads using MiXCR and keeps one entry per CDR3 protein. The sample contains about 500,000 distinct CDR3 sequences, under 55% of which appear only once. This clonotype has more than one count but fewer than ten. Its specificity is not known. The length of the CDR3 is 14 residues. Trimming shortened V by 4 bases and J by 0 bases, and 10 bases separated the two germline ends. Germline CDR1 reads SQVTM; CDR2 reads ANQGSEA. Findings and caveats of the study: Elevated frequency relative to controls characterized roughly five TRBV segments in patients, TRBV5-6, TRBV5-1 and TRBV20-1 among them.

Sequenced input: blood. The clonotype comes from a girl under 18 with multiple sclerosis. V is TRBV29-1 and J is TRBJ2-1; no definite D call. The CDR3 DNA follows: TGCAGCGTTGTAAGCGATAGCTCCTACAATGAGCAGTTCTTC. Translating it yields CSVVSDSSYNEQFF.